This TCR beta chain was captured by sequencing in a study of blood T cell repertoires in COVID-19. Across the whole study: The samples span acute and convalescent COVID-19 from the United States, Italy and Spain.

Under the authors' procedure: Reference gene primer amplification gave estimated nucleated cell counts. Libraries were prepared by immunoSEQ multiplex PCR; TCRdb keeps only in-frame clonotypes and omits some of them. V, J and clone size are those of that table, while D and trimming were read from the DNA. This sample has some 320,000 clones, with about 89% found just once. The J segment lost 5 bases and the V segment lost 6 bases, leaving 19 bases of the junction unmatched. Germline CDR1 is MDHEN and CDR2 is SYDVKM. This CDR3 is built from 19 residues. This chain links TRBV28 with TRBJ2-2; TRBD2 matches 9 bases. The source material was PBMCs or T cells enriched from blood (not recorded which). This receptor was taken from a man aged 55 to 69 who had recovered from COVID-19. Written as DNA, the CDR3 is TGTGCCAGCAGCCCCCCCGGTATTGGCGGGAGGGGTAGAACCGGGGAGCTGTTTTTT. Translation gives CASSPPGIGGRGRTGELFF. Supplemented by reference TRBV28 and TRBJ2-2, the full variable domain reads DVKVTQSSRYLVKRTGEKVFLECVQDMDHENMFWYRQDPGLGLRLIYFSYDVKMKEKGDIPEGYSVSREKKERFSLILESASTNQTSMYLCASSPPGIGGRGRTGELFFGEGSRLTVL.